The 12 T cell receptor beta chains below were found in one sample sequenced in a study of blood T cell repertoires in COVID-19. Generated by immunoSEQ multiplex PCR, the TCRdb table keeps only in-frame clones and is missing some. The sample records some 220,000 clones, nearly 85% being singletons. The sequenced sample consisted of peripheral blood. The source of these receptors is a human donor in a cohort sampled during active COVID-19.

V gene TRBV19 combines with J gene TRBJ2-1, with 7 bases that match TRBD2. CDR1 and CDR2 (germline): LNHDA, SQIVND (reference sequence). There are 14 residues in the CDR3. The V and J ends lost 6 bases and 8 bases, in that order; junction bases with no gene match: 10. The DNA of the CDR3 is TGTGCCAGTAGGAGGCTGTCGGGGGGAGATGAGCAGTTCTTC. Translation gives CASRRLSGGDEQFF.

The chain joins TRBV6-4 to TRBJ1-4, with D tentatively TRBD1 (5 bases). The CDR3 runs to 15 residues. CDR1 is MRHNA and CDR2 is SNTAGT in the germline V gene. V shed 2 bases and J shed 1 base, with 8 bases lying between them. The CDR3 nucleotides are TGTGCCAGCAGTGACCAGGGCGGAACTAATGAAAAACTGTTTTTT. It codes for CASSDQGGTNEKLFF.

The chain is built from TRBV5-1 and TRBJ2-7, with 7 bases lining up with TRBD2. The CDR3 is 15 residues long. The V segment lost 4 bases and the J segment 4 bases; nucleotides outside the gene matches: 11. Germline V gives CDR1 SGHRS, CDR2 YFSETQ. This CDR3 reads CASSALAGVQYEQYF. The DNA for the CDR3 is TGCGCCAGCAGCGCGTTGGCGGGGGTTCAATACGAGCAGTACTTC.

The J gene is TRBJ2-1, the V gene TRBV10-2; 7 bases map to TRBD1. The V gene end was trimmed by 5 bases and the J gene end by 5 bases; junction bases not matched to a gene: 3. Germline V gene data show CDR1 as WSHSY and CDR2 as SAAADI. The CDR3 length is 13 residues. CDR3 bases: TGCGCCAGCAGTTCGGACAGGCACAATGAGCAGTTCTTC. It codes for CASSSDRHNEQFF.

CDR3 nucleotide sequence: TGTGCCAGCTCACCAGTTGCAGGGGCAGGGACTGAAGCTTTCTTT. It codes for CASSPVAGAGTEAFF. The chain couples TRBV18 to TRBJ1-1, with a weak D call TRBD1 (6 bases). Trimming shortened V by 2 bases and J by 5 bases, and 15 bases separated the two germline ends. CDR3 length: 15 residues. The germline V gene has CDR1 KGHSH and CDR2 LQKENI. Combining the CDR3 with reference TRBV18 and TRBJ1-1 gives the whole variable domain NAGVMQNPRHLVRRRGQEARLRCSPMKGHSHVYWYRQLPEEGLKFMVYLQKENIIDESGMPKERFSAEFPKEGPSILRIQQVVRGDSAAYFCASSPVAGAGTEAFFGQGTRLTVV.

The chain carries TRBV3-1 (or the pseudogene TRBV3-2) and TRBJ1-1, with no clear D. Germline loops: CDR1 LGHDT, CDR2 YNNKEL (reference sequence). Trimming removed 4 bases at V and 4 bases at J, with 10 bases between. The CDR3 covers 13 residues. DNA of the CDR3: TGTGCCAGCAGCCCCGTTCGGGGCACTGAAGCTTTCTTT. This translates into CASSPVRGTEAFF.

The V gene is TRBV28, the J gene TRBJ1-3, with a possible D match to TRBD1 (6 bases). This CDR3 has 14 residues. The V gene lost 5 bases and the J gene lost 4 bases, with 12 bases spanning the gap. Germline CDR1 is MDHEN and CDR2 is SYDVKM. CDR3 loop: CASSGGMVGNTIYF. Written as DNA, the CDR3 is TGTGCCAGCAGTGGGGGCATGGTCGGAAACACCATATATTTT.

The chain couples TRBV4-2 to TRBJ2-3, with 8 bases that match TRBD2. The J segment lost 5 bases and the V segment lost 0 bases, leaving 4 bases of the junction unmatched. Germline CDR1 LGHNA, CDR2 YNFKEQ. CDR3 length: 15 amino acids. CDR3 amino acids: CASSQDRLAGDTQYF. The CDR3 bases are TGTGCCAGCAGCCAAGATCGGCTAGCGGGAGATACGCAGTATTTT.

The chain uses TRBV7-3 and TRBJ2-2, with 7 bases identical to TRBD2. The CDR3 runs 17 residues. Trimming removed 4 bases from V and 5 bases from J; junction bases left unmatched: 13. Germline loops: CDR1 SGHTA, CDR2 FQGTGA. The CDR3 spells CASSSIGGTSGTGELFF. In DNA, the CDR3 is TGTGCCAGCAGCTCCATCGGGGGGACCTCGGGGACCGGGGAGCTGTTTTTT.

This sequence joins TRBV5-1 and TRBJ1-2; 8 nucleotides line up with TRBD1. The V gene end was trimmed by 4 bases and the J gene end by 1 base; junction bases not matched to a gene: 3. This CDR3 has 14 residues. The germline V gene encodes CDR1 SGHRS and CDR2 YFSETQ. CDR3 sequence: CASSPGQVNYGYTF. The CDR3 coding sequence is TGCGCCAGCAGCCCGGGACAGGTTAACTATGGCTACACCTTC.

V and J are TRBV29-1 and TRBJ2-1; TRBD1 aligns across 8 bases. The CDR3 covers 13 residues. Germline values: CDR1 SQVTM, CDR2 ANQGSEA. Losses at the gene ends were 2 bases for V and 7 bases for J; bases not matched to a gene: 4. The CDR3 spells CSVEQGAGNEQFF. As DNA, the CDR3 is TGCAGCGTTGAACAGGGGGCTGGGAATGAGCAGTTCTTC.

The chain joins TRBV5-4 to TRBJ1-5; D remains unclear. V dropped 2 bases and J dropped 5 bases, with 8 bases sitting between them. This CDR3 comprises 13 residues. The germline CDR1 and CDR2 sequences are SGHNT and YYREEE (reference sequence). The DNA of the CDR3 is TGTGCCAGCAGCTTCGACAAATATCAGCCCCAGCATTTT. This gives the protein CASSFDKYQPQHF.